What follows describes a single TCR beta chain. This record belongs to a study of blood T cell repertoires in COVID-19. Turning to the study itself: COVID-19 samples from acute and convalescent phases originated in the United States, Italy and Spain. T cells, B-cell-depleted T cells, or PBMCs provided the cDNA or gDNA that served as material.

The CDR3 has 12 amino acids. V was cut by 6 bases and J by 5 bases, with 10 bases left in between. As handled by the study authors: Reference gene primers were amplified, and this amplification served to estimate nucleated cell counts. The method was immunoSEQ multiplex PCR; TCRdb's version includes in-frame clones alone and lacks a portion of them. That table is the source of V, J and clone size, and D and trimming were worked out from the DNA. The table shows 35,000 to 40,000 clones, with 75% to 90% occurring only once. The material sequenced was peripheral blood. V and J are TRBV12-3 or TRBV12-4 and TRBJ1-2, with D maybe TRBD1 (5 bases). The TCR sequence derives from a man in his 70s with acute or convalescent COVID-19. DNA of the CDR3: TGTGCCAGCAGACGAGACAGTTATGGCTACACCTTC. Amino acids: CASRRDSYGYTF.